There are a few counts of the clone carrying this TCR beta chain. This sample stems from a study of T cell changes during pregnancy in multiple sclerosis. Clones were read by immunoSEQ multiplex PCR, and TCRdb kept only the in-frame ones, dropping some. This sample has about 79,000 clones, with around 93% found just once. In germline, CDR1 is MNHEY, CDR2 SMNVEV (reference sequence). Trimming left V 6 bases short and J 8 bases short, with 13 bases between. The CDR3 is made up of 12 amino acids. The material sequenced was peripheral blood, taken in the second trimester of pregnancy. The V call is TRBV27, the J call TRBJ1-1, with D maybe TRBD1 (6 bases). The sequence was collected from a female donor in good health, enrolled as a control in a pregnancy study. The CDR3 loop is CASSQTGDEAFF. The CDR3 DNA sequence: TGTGCCAGCAGCCAGACAGGTGACGAAGCTTTCTTT.